This T cell receptor (beta chain) came from a study of CD8 T cells in Susac syndrome. Looking at the study overall: When blood was drawn, the patients with Susac syndrome were therapy-naive, on corticosteroids, or on intravenous immunoglobulin alone. Findings and caveats of the study: Clonal expansion was not observed in the Susac syndrome CD4+ T cell repertoires.

V lost 3 bases and J lost 5, with 7 bases in between. The length of the CDR3 is 12 residues. CD8+ and CD4+ T cells from blood underwent TCR beta sequencing, which was carried out in a high-throughput format. It was with random hexamers that about 0.45 to 1 ug RNA was reverse transcribed. TCRdb redid the calling of the immunoSEQ multiplex PCR reads with MiXCR, one entry per CDR3 protein. The sample records over 130,000 distinct CDR3 sequences, just under 95% being singletons. This clonotype occurred a few times. No antigen is known for it. Sequencing was performed on CD4+ T cells from PBMCs. The clonotype comes from a human donor with Susac syndrome. The rearrangement links TRBV12-3 or TRBV12-4 to TRBJ2-5, with D unresolved. CDR3 amino acids: CASSFLGETQYF. The CDR3, as DNA: TGTGCCAGCAGTTTTCTCGGGGAGACCCAGTACTTC.